Described below is a single T cell receptor (beta chain) sequence and its context. What it binds is unknown. The data originate from a study of glioma-infiltrating T cells after dendritic cell vaccination. Study as a whole: Three intradermal dendritic cell vaccine injections were given every two weeks.

The method was immunoSEQ multiplex PCR; TCRdb's version includes in-frame clones alone and lacks a portion of them. This sample has more than 85,000 clones, with about 85% found just once. Per the germline V gene, CDR1 is MGHRA and CDR2 is YSYEKL. Trimming took 4 bases from V and 3 from J; bases not matched to a gene: 6. The CDR3 consists of 15 residues. Study findings and constraints: No direct clonality-survival link was found; a diverse polyclonal response may matter.

The V call is TRBV4-1, the J call TRBJ1-1; TRBD1 matches at 9 bases. Sequences were derived from blood, sampled before dendritic cell vaccination. The receptor was isolated from a human donor with glioblastoma. The DNA of the CDR3 is TGCGCCAGCAGCCCTTTCCGGGACAGGGACACTGAAGCTTTCTTT. Protein: CASSPFRDRDTEAFF.